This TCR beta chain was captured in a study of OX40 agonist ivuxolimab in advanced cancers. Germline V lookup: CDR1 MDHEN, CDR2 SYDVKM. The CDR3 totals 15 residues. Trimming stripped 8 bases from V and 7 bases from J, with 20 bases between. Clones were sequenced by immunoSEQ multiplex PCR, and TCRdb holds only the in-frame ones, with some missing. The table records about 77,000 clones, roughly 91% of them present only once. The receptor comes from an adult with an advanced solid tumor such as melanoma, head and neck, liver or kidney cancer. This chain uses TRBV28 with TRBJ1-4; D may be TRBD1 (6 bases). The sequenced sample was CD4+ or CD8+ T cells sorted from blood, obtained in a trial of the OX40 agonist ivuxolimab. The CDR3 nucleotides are TGTGCCAGCGGAGGGGTGGGGTCGACAGGTGAAAAACTGTTTTTT. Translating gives CASGGVGSTGEKLFF.